This record concerns one T cell receptor beta chain sequence. Likely a read error: the CDR3 ends without its conserved phenylalanine or tryptophan. V was clipped by 8 bases and J by 13 bases, with 21 bases between them. The germline CDR1 and CDR2 sequences are WSHSY and SAAADI. The CDR3 consists of 13 residues. The library came from three nested PCR rounds adapted from ARM-PCR protocols. Using its own MiXCR run on the multiplex PCR reads, TCRdb lists one record per CDR3 protein. The table lists more than 75,000 distinct CDR3 sequences, 80% of them singletons. This entry is derived from a study of tumor and adjacent non-tumor tissue in lung cancer. No cell sorting was done before RNA was extracted from the tissue. The normal lung tissue was taken more than 3 cm from the tumor edge.

The V gene is TRBV10-2, the J gene TRBJ2-1; D ambiguous. Sequenced sample: distant non-tumor lung tissue. The receptor comes from a man aged 55-75 years with small cell lung cancer. This chain's CDR3 is CASCETGQSDQFI. CDR3 nucleotide sequence: TGCGCCAGCTGCGAGACTGGCCAGAGTGATCAGTTCATC.